This T cell receptor beta chain originates from a study of TIL therapy for anti-PD-1-resistant metastatic lung cancer. Study-wide context: Patients then received nivolumab; progressors got lymphodepletion, TIL and IL-2. Median patient age was about 55, ranging roughly 38-75 years.

Notes on this clone: Its matching antigen is unknown.

Study-wide results and caveats: This highly selected cohort may not generalize to typical lung cancer patients.

This was the immunoSEQ v3 assay. Using immunoSEQ multiplex PCR, the repertoire was profiled, and TCRdb retains in-frame clones only, with some absent. Of tens of thousands of clones in the sample, 79% were seen once. The time point denotes: pre-treatment sample, taken before nivolumab and TIL therapy. V was trimmed by 4 bases and J by 2 bases, leaving 9 bases between them. This CDR3 comprises 13 residues. The germline V gene has CDR1 SGHDT and CDR2 YYEEEE. The chain carries TRBV5-6 and TRBJ1-2, with a possible D match to TRBD1 (6 bases). This specimen consisted of blood, obtained at baseline. This TCR was sampled from a man in his 70s with non-small cell lung cancer. The CDR3 nucleotides are TGTGCCAGCAGCCCTACAGGGAACTATGGCTACACCTTC. It yields the protein CASSPTGNYGYTF.